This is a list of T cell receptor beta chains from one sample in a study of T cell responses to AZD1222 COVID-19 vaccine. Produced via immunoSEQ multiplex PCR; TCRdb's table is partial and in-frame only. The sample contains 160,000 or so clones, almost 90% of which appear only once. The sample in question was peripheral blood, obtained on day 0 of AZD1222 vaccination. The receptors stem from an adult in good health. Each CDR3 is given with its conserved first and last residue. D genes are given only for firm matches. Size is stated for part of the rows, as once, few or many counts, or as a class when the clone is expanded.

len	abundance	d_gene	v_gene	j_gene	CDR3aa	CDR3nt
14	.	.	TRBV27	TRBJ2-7	CASSPTGTDYEQYF	TGTGCCAGCAGTCCGACGGGGACCGACTACGAGCAGTACTTC
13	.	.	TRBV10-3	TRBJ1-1	CAISDIPYTEAFF	TGTGCCATCAGTGATATTCCTTACACTGAAGCTTTCTTT
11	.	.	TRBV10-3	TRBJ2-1	CAISTADEQFF	TGTGCCATCAGCACAGCGGATGAGCAGTTCTTC
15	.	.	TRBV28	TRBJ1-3	CASSLTAVSGNTIYF	TGTGCCAGCAGTCTGACAGCCGTCTCTGGAAACACCATATATTTT
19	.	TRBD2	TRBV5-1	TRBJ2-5	CASSFRPGLAGAMVETQYF	TGCGCCAGCAGCTTTCGTCCGGGACTAGCGGGAGCGATGGTGGAGACCCAGTACTTC
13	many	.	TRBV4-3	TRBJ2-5	CASSQDWSQTQYF	TGCGCCAGCAGCCAAGATTGGAGCCAGACCCAGTACTTC
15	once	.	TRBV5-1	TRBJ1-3	CASSLRGGSGNTIYF	TGCGCCAGCAGCTTGAGAGGGGGCTCTGGAAACACCATATATTTT
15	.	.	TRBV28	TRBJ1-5	CASSSPGGNFQPQHF	TGTGCCAGCAGCTCCCCCGGGGGGAACTTCCAGCCCCAGCATTTT
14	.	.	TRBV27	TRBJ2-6	CASSRNQGANVLTF	TGTGCCAGCTCGCGGAACCAGGGGGCCAACGTCCTGACTTTC
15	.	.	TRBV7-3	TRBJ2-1	CASSLTVGAYNEQFF	TGTGCCAGCAGCTTAACGGTAGGAGCCTACAATGAGCAGTTCTTC
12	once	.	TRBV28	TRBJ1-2	CASSYGSYGYTF	TGTGCCAGCAGCTACGGATCCTATGGCTACACCTTC
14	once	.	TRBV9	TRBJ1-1	CASSVTALNSEAFF	TGTGCCAGCAGCGTAACGGCGCTGAACTCTGAAGCTTTCTTT
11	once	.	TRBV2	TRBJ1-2	CASSDLLAGTF	TGTGCCAGCAGTGACCTGTTGGCGGGCACCTTC
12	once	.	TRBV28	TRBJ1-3	CASGQGRNTIYF	TGTGCCAGCGGCCAGGGGCGAAACACCATATATTTT
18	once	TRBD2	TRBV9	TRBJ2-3	CASSPRLGPGLEADTQYF	TGTGCCAGCAGCCCTCGATTGGGACCGGGACTAGAGGCAGATACGCAGTATTTT
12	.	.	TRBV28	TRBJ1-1	CASSLGGREAFF	TGTGCCAGCAGTTTAGGGGGGCGGGAAGCTTTCTTT
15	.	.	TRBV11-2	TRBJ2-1	CASTLLKSSYNEQFF	TGTGCCAGCACGCTTTTAAAGAGCTCCTACAATGAGCAGTTCTTC
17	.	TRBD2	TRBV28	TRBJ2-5	CASSGNEPSGTQETQYF	TGTGCCAGCAGCGGAAACGAGCCTAGCGGGACACAAGAGACCCAGTACTTC
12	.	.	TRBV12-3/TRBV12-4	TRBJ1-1	CASSLEGREAFF	TGTGCCAGCAGTTTAGAGGGCAGGGAGGCTTTCTTT
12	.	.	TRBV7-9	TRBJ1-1	CASSLVQTEAFF	TGTGCCAGCAGCTTGGTACAGACTGAAGCTTTCTTT
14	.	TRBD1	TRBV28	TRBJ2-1	CASSTGGAYNEQFF	TGTGCCAGCAGCACAGGGGGCGCGTACAATGAGCAGTTCTTC
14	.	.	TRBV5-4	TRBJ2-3	CASSQGVSTDTQYF	TGTGCCAGCAGCCAAGGTGTTTCCACAGATACGCAGTATTTT
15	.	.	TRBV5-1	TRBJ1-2	CASSLGGARDYGYTF	TGCGCCAGCAGCTTGGGCGGGGCAAGGGACTATGGCTACACCTTC
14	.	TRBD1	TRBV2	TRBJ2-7	CASSRTGEIYEQYF	TGTGCCAGCAGTCGGACAGGGGAAATCTACGAGCAGTACTTC